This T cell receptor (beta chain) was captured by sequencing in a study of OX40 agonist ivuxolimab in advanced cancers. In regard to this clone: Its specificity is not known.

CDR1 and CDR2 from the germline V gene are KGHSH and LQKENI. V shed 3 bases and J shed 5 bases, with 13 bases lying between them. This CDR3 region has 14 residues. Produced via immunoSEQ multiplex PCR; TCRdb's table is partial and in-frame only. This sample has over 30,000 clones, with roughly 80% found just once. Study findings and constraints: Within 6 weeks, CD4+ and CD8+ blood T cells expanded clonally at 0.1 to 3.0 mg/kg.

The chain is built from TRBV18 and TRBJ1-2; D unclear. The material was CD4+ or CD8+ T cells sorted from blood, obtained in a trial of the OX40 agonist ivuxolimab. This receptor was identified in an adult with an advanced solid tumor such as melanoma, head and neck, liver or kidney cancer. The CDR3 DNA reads TGTGCCAGCTCACCGGATCTCGAGGTTTATGGCTACACCTTC. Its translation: CASSPDLEVYGYTF.